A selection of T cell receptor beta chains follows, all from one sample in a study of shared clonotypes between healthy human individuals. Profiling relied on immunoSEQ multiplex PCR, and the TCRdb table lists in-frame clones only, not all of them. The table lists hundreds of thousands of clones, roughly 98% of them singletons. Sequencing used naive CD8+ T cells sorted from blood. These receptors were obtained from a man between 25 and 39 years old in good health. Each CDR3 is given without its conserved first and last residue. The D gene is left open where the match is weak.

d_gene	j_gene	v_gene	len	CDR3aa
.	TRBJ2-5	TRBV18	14	ASAHGRGGPEETQY
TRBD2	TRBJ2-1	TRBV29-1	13	SVEAGVLSYNEQF
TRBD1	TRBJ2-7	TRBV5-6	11	ASSGTAYYEQY
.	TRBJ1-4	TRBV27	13	ASSLRQTTNEKLF
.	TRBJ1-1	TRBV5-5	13	ASSFVGSGIAEAF
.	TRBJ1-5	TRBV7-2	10	ASSFWDQPQH
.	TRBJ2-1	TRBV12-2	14	ASRSYRGQGDNEQF
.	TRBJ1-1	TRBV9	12	ASSASRGTTEAF
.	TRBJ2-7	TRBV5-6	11	ASSSGTSAGQY
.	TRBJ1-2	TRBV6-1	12	ASIISGQPYGYT
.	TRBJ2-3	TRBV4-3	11	ASSQLGTDTQY
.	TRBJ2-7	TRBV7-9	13	ASSRPGISSYEQY
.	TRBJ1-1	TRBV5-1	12	ASSLGSGDTEAF
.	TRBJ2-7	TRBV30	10	AWSVLEDEQY
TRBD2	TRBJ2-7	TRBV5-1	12	ASSFSGRAYEQY
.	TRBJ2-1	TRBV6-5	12	ASRGTRGYNEQF
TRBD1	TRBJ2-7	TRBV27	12	ASSHGQGLGEQY
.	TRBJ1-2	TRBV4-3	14	ASSQDRGLGGYGYT
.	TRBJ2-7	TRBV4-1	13	ASSRIEAGSNEQY
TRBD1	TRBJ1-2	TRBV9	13	ASSDRQGEIYGYT
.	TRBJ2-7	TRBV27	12	ASSFSPSSYEQY
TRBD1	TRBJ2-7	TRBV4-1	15	ASSRSLLQDRGYEQY
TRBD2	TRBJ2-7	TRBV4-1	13	ASSSTSGEFYEQY
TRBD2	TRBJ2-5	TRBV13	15	ASSLEAGVPLQETQY
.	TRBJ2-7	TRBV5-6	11	ASSLLGSYEQY
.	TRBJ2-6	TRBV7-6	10	ASSPGANVLT
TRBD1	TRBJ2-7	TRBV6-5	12	ASSYTGGSREQY
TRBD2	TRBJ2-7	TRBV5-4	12	ASSWGLGGYEQY
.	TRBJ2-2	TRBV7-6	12	ASSLEVISGELF
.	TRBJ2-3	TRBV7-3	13	ASSLRAGYTDTQY
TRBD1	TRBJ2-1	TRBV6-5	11	ASSTDRDNEQF
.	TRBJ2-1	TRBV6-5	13	ASSQGVSSYNEQF
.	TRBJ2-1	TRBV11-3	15	ASSTHDSVGVMNEQF
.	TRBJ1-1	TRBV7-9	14	ASSAPLPASNTEAF
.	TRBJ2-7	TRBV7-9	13	ASSLKGRDQVGQY
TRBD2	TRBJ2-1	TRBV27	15	ASSLSTVNVAGEEQF
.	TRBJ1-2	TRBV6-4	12	ASSDSNAGNGYT
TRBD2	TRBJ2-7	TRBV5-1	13	ASSLESGGFYEQY
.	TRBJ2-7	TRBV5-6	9	ASSLGGGQY
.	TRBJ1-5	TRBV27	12	ASSLLGSNQPQH
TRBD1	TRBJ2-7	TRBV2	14	ASSEDRGLLTYEQY
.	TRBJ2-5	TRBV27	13	ASSLYQGAQETQY
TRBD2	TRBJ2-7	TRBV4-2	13	ASSQDTSGTYEQY